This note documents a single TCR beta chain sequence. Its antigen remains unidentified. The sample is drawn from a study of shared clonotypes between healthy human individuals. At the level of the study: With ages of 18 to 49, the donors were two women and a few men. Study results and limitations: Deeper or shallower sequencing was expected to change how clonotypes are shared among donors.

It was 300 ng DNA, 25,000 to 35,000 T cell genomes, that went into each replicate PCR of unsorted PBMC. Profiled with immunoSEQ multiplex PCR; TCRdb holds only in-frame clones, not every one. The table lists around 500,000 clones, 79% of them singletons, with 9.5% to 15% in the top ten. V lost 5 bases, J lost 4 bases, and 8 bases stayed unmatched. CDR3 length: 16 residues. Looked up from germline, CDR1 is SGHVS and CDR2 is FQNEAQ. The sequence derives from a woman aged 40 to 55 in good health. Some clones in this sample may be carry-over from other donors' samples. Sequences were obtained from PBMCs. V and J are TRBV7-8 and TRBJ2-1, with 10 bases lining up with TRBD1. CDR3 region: CASSPTGTGAYNEQFF. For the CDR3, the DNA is TGTGCCAGCAGCCCGACAGGGACAGGGGCATACAATGAGCAGTTCTTC.